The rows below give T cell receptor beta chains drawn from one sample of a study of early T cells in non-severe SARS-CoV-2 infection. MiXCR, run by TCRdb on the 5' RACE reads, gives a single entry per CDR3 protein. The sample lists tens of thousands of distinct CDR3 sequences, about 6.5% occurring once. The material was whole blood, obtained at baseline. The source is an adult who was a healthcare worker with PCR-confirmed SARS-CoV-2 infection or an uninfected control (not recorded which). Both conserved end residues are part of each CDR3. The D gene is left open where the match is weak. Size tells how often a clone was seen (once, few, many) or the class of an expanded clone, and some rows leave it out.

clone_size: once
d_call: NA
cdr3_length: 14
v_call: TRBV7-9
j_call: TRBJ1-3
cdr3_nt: TGTGCCAGCAGCCCCGGACAGCCTGGAAACACCATATATTTT
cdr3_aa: CASSPGQPGNTIYF

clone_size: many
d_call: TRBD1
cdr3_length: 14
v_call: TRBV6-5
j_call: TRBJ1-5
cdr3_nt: TGTGCCAGCAAAGGGGGACAGGGCAATCAGCCCCAGCATTTT
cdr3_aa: CASKGGQGNQPQHF

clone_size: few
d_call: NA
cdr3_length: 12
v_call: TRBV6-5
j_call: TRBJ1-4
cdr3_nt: TGTGCCAGCAGACCGGACGGGGAAAAACTGTTTTTT
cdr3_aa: CASRPDGEKLFF

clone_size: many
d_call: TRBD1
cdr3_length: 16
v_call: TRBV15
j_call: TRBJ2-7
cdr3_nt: TGTGCCACCAGCAGGGCTGGACGGACAGGGGGCTACGAGCAGTACTTC
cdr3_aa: CATSRAGRTGGYEQYF

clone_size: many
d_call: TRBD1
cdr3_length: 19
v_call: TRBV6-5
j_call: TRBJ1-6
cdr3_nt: TGTGCCAGCAGCCGAGGGGGCACCTTTTCGAGCTCCTATAATTCACCCCTCCACTTT
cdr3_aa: CASSRGGTFSSSYNSPLHF

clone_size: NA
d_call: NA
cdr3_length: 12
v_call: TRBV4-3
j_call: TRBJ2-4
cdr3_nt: TGCGCCCGCTCCTTAGCCAAAAACATTCAGTACTTC
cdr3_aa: CARSLAKNIQYF

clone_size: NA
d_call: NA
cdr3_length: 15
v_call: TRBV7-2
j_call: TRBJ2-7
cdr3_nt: TGTGCCAGCAGCAACAGCAACCCCTTCGTCGGTGGGCAGTACTTC
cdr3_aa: CASSNSNPFVGGQYF

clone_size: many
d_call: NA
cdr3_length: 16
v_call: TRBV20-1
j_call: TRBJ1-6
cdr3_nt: TGCAGTGCCCCCGGGGGGTACAGGGTCGATAATTCACCCCTCCACTTT
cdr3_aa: CSAPGGYRVDNSPLHF

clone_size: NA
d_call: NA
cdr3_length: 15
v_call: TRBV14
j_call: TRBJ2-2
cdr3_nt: TGTGCCAGCAGCCAAGGGCTGTACCGTTTCGGGGAGCTGTTTTTT
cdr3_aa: CASSQGLYRFGELFF

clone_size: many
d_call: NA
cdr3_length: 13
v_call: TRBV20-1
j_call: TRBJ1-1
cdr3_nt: TGCAGTGCTATCGGGACGGCGAACACTGAAGCTTTCTTT
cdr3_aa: CSAIGTANTEAFF

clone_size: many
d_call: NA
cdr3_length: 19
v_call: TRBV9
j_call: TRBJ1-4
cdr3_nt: TGTGCCAGCAGCGTAGGGGGCGGTCAGGGGCGCTTTTCGCGTAAAAAACTGTTTTTT
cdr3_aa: CASSVGGGQGRFSRKKLFF

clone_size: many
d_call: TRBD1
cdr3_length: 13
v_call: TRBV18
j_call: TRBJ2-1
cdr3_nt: TGTGCCAGCTCACCACCGGGGACAGGTGAGCAGTTCTTC
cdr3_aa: CASSPPGTGEQFF

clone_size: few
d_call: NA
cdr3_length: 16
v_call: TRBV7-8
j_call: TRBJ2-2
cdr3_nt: TGTGCCAGCAGCTTAGTAGGAGGGGGCTACACCGGGGAGCTGTTTTTT
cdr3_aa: CASSLVGGGYTGELFF

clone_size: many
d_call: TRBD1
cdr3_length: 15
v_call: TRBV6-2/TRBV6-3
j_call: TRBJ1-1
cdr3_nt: TGTGCCAGCAGGCCTGGAGACAGGGAGAGCACTGAAGCTTTCTTT
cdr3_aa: CASRPGDRESTEAFF

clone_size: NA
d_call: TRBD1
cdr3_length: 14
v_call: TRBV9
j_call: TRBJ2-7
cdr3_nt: TGTGCCAGCAGCACGGGACAGGGGAGGCACGAGCAGTACTTC
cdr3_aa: CASSTGQGRHEQYF

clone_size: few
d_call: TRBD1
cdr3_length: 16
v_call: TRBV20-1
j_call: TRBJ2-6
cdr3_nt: TGCAGTGCTAGAGAAGGGGGACAGACTGGGGCCAACGTCCTGACTTTC
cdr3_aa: CSAREGGQTGANVLTF

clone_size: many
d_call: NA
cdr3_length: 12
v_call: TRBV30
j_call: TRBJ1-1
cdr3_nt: TGTGCCTGGAGCAGGGAGAGAACTGAAGCTTTCTTT
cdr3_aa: CAWSRERTEAFF

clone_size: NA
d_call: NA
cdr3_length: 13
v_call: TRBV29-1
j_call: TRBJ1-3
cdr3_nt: TGCAGCGTTGAAGATTTGCAAGGAAACACCATATATTTT
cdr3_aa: CSVEDLQGNTIYF

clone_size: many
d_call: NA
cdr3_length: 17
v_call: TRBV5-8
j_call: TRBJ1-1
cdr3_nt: TGTGCCAGCAGCTTGGGTCGTCAGGGAGGGTTGAACACTGAAGCTTTCTTT
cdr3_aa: CASSLGRQGGLNTEAFF

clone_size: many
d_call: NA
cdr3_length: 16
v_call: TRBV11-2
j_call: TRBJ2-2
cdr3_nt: TGTGCCAGCAGCTCCCCCGGAGGAAGCTTAACCGGGGAGCTGTTTTTT
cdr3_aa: CASSSPGGSLTGELFF

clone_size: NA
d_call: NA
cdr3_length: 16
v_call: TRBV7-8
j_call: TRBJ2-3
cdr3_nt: TGTGCCAGCAGCTTAGAGGGACTGCTATCTACGGATACGCAGTATTTT
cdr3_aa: CASSLEGLLSTDTQYF

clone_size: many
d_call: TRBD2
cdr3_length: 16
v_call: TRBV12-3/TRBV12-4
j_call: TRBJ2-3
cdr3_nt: TGTGCCAGCAGACCAGATAGCGGGGTATTGGCAGATACGCAGTATTTT
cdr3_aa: CASRPDSGVLADTQYF

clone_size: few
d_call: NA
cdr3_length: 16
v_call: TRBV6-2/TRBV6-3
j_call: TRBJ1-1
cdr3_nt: TGTGCCACCACCTTTGCCGTACAAGCTATGAACACTGAAGCTTTCTTT
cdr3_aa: CATTFAVQAMNTEAFF

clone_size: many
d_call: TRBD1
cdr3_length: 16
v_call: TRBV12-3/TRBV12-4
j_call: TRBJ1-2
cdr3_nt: TGTGCCAGCAGTTTGGGTTTCGGGACAGGGTCGGGTGGCTACACCTTC
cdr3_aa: CASSLGFGTGSGGYTF

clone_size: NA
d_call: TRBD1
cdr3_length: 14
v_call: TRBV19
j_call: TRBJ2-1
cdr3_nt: TGTGCCAGTACCCCAGGACAGGGTAACAATGAGCAGTTCTTC
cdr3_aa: CASTPGQGNNEQFF

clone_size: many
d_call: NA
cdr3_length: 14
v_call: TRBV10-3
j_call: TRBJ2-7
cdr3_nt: TGTGCCATCAGTAACGGCCAGGCACCCTACGAGCAGTACTTC
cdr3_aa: CAISNGQAPYEQYF

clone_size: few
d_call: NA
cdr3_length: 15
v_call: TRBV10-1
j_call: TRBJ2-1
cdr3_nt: TGCGCCAGCAGTACGGACGAAACAGGGAGCCATGAGCAGTTCTTC
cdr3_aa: CASSTDETGSHEQFF

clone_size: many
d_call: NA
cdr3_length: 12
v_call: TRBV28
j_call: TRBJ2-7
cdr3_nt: TGTGCCAGCAGCCCCCCGGCCCCCGAGCAGTACTTC
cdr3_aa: CASSPPAPEQYF

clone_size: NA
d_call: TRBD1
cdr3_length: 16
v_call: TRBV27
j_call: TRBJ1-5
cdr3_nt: TGTGCCAGCAGTCTTACAGGGGCAGGGAGCAATCAGCCCCAGCATTTT
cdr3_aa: CASSLTGAGSNQPQHF

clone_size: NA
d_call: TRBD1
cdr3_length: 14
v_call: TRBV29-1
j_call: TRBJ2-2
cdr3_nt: TGCAGCGTTGAGACAGGGTACGACACCGGGGAGCTGTTTTTT
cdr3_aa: CSVETGYDTGELFF

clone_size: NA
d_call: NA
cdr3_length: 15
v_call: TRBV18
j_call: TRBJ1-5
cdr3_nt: TGTGCCAGCTCACCACGGCAGGCTGTGGACCAGCCCCAGCATTTT
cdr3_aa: CASSPRQAVDQPQHF

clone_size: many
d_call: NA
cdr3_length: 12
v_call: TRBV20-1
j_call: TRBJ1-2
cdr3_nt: TGCAGTGCTATTATAACAGGGCATGGCTACACCTTC
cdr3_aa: CSAIITGHGYTF

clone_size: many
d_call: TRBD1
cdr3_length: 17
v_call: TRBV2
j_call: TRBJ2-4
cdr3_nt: TGTGCCAGCAGTGAAGATCGGGACAGGTGGGCCAAAAACATTCAGTACTTC
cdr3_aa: CASSEDRDRWAKNIQYF

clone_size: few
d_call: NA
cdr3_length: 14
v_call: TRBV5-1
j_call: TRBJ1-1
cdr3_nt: TGCGCCAGCAGCTTGTCCAGGGCGGGCACTGAAGCTTTCTTT
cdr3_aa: CASSLSRAGTEAFF

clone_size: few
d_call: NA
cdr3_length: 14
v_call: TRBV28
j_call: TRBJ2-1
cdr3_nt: TGTGCCAGCACCCGGGGGCTACACTACAATGAGCAGTTCTTC
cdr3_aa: CASTRGLHYNEQFF

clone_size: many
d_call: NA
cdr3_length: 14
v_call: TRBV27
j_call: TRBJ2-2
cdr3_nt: TGTGCCACCGGGCCGGCGGGTCTCGGCGGGGAGCTGTTTTTT
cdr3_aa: CATGPAGLGGELFF

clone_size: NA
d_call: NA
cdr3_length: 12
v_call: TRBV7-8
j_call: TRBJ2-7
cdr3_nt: TGTGCCAGCAGCTTATACTCCTACGAGCAGTACTTC
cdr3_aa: CASSLYSYEQYF

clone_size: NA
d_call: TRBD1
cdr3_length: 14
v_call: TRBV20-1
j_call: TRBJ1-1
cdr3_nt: TGCAGTGCTTGGGGACAGTCAGCGGAAACTGAAGCTTTCTTT
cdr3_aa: CSAWGQSAETEAFF

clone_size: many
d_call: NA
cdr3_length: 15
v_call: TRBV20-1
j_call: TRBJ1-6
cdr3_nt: TGCAGTGCTAGAGAACCCCGGGGAGATAATTCACCCCTCCACTTT
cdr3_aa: CSAREPRGDNSPLHF

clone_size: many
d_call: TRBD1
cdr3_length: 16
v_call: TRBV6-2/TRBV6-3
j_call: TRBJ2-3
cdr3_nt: TGTGCCAGCAGTCCGCTGGGACAGCCTAGCACAGATACGCAGTATTTT
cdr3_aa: CASSPLGQPSTDTQYF

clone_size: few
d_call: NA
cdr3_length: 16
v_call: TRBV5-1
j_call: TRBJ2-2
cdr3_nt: TGCGCCAGCAGCTTGGATGGACAGCTCCTGAGCGGGGAGCTGTTTTTT
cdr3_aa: CASSLDGQLLSGELFF

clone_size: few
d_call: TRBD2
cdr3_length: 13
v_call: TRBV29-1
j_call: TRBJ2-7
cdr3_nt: TGCAGCGTCATGGGGGGGGACCTCTACGAGCAGTACTTC
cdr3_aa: CSVMGGDLYEQYF

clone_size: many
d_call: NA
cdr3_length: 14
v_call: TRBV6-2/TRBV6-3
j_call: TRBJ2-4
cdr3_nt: TGTGCCAGCACATCCGGAAGGGCCATAAACATTCAGTACTTC
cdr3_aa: CASTSGRAINIQYF

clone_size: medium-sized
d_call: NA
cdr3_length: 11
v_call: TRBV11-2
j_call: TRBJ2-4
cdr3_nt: TGTGCCAGCAAGGGCTTTGACATTCAGTACTTC
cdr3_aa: CASKGFDIQYF

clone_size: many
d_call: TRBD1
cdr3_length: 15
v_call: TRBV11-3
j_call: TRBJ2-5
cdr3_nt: TGTGCCAGCAGCATCCGACAGGGCCACCAAGAGACCCAGTACTTC
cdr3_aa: CASSIRQGHQETQYF

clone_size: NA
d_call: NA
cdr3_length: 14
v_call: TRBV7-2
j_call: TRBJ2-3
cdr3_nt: TGTGCCAGCAGCTTAAGGGCTACAACAGATACGCAGTATTTT
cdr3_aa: CASSLRATTDTQYF

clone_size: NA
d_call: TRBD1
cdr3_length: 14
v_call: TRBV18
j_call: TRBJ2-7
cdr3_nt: TGTGCCAGCTCACCATTGGACAGGGGCCACGAGCAGTACTTC
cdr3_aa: CASSPLDRGHEQYF

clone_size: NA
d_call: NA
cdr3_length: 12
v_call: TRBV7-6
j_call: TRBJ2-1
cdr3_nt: TGTGCCAGCAGCTCGCGGGACAGTGAGCAGTTCTTC
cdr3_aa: CASSSRDSEQFF

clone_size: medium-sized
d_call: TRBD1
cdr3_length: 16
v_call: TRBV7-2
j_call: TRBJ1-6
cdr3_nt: TGTGCCAGCAGCTTGGAGAGACAGGGTGGTAATTCACCCCTCCACTTT
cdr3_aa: CASSLERQGGNSPLHF

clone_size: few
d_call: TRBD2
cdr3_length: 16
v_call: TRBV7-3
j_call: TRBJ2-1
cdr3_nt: TGTGCCAGCAGCTTAACACTGCGGGGGGGCGCGAATGAGCAGTTCTTC
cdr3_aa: CASSLTLRGGANEQFF

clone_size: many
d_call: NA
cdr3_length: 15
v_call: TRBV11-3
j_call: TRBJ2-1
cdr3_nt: TGTGCCAGCAGCTTTCGTGTATCTGAGTTCGAGAGCCAGTTCTTC
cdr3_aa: CASSFRVSEFESQFF

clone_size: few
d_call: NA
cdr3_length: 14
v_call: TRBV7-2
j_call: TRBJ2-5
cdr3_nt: TGTGCCAGCAGCTTAGGGGATCGGGGAGGGACCCAGTACTTC
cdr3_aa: CASSLGDRGGTQYF

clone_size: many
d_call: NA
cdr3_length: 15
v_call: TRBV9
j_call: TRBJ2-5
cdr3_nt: TGTGCCAGCGACAGAAGGGCCGAACCCACGGAGACCCAGTACTTC
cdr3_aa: CASDRRAEPTETQYF

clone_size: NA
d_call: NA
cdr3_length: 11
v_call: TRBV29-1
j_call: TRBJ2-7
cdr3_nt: TGCAGCGCAGGGACGGTCTACGAGCAGTACTTC
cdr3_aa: CSAGTVYEQYF

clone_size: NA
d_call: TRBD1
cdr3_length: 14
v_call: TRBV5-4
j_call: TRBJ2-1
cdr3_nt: TGTGCCAGCAGCACGTACGGGTCAGGGGGTGAGCAGTTCTTC
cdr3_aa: CASSTYGSGGEQFF